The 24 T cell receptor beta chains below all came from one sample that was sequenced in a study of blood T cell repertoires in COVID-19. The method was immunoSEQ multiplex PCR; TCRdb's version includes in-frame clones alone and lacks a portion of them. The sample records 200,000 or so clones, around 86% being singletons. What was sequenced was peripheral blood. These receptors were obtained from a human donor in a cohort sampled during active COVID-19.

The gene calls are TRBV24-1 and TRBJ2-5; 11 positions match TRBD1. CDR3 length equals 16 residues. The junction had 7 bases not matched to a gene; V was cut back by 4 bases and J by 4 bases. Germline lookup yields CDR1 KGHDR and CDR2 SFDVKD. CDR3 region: CATSDFGQGAVETQYF. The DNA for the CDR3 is TGTGCCACCAGTGACTTTGGACAGGGGGCTGTAGAGACCCAGTACTTC.

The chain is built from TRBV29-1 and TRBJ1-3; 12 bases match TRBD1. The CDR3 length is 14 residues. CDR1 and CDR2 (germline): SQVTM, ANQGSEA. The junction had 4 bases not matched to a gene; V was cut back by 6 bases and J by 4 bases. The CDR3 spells CSVSGTGGGNTIYF. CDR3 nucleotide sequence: TGCAGCGTCTCCGGGACAGGGGGCGGAAACACCATATATTTT. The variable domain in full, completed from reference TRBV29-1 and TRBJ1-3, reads SAVISQKPSRDICQRGTSLTIQCQVDSQVTMMFWYRQQPGQSLTLIATANQGSEATYESGFVIDKFPISRPNLTFSTLTVSNMSPEDSSIYLCSVSGTGGGNTIYFGEGSWLTVV.

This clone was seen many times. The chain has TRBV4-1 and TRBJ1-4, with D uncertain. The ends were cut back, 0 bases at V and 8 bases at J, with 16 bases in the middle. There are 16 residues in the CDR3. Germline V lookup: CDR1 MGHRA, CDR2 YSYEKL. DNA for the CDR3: TGCGCCAGCAGCCAAGATCGAGGTTACTGGGAGGAAAAACTGTTTTTT. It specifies CASSQDRGYWEEKLFF.

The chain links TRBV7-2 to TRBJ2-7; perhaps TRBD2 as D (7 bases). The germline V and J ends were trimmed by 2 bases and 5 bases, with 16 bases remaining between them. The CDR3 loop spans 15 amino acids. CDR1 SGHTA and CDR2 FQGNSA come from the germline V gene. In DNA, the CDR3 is TGTGCCAGCAGCTTATCCGGGGGGCGGAGGGACGAGCAGTACTTC. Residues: CASSLSGGRRDEQYF.

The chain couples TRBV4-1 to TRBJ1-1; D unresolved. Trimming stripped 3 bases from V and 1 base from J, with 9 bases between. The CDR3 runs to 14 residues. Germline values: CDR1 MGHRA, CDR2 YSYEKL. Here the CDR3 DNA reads TGCGCCAGCAGCCATCCGGGAGGGAACACTGAAGCTTTCTTT. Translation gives CASSHPGGNTEAFF.

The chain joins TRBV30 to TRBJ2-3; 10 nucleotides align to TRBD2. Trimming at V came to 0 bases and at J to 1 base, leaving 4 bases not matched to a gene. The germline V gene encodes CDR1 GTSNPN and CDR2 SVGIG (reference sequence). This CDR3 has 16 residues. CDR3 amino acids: CAWSVQAGGGTDTQYF. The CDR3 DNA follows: TGTGCCTGGAGTGTTCAAGCGGGAGGGGGCACAGATACGCAGTATTTT.

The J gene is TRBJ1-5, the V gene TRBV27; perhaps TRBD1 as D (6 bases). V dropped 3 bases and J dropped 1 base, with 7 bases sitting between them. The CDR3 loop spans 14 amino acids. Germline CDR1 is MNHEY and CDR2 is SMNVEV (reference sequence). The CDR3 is CASSFRGSNQPQHF. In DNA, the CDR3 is TGTGCCAGCAGTTTTAGGGGGAGCAATCAGCCCCAGCATTTT.

The chain's CDR3 is CASSLGGIGYGYTF. The CDR3 nucleotides read TGTGCCAGCAGTTTAGGGGGGATTGGGTATGGCTACACCTTC. This sequence joins TRBV28 and TRBJ1-2, with a possible D match to TRBD1 (5 bases). V was clipped by 2 bases and J by 5 bases, with 12 bases between them. The V gene's germline CDR1 is MDHEN and CDR2 SYDVKM. This CDR3 has 14 amino acids.

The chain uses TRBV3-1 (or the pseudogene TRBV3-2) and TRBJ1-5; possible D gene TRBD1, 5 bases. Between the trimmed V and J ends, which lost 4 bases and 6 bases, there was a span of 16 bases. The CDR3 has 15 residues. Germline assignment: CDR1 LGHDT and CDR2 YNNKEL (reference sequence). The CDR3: CASSPSPGLIQPQHF. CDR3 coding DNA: TGTGCCAGCAGCCCCTCCCCAGGGCTCATTCAGCCCCAGCATTTT.

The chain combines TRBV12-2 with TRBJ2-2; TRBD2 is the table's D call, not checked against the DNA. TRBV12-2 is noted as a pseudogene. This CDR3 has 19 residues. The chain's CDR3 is CASRPGLAGEEGVTGELFF. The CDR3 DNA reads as TGTGCAAGTCGCCCCGGCCTAGCGGGAGAGGAAGGCGTCACCGGGGAGCTGTTTTTT.

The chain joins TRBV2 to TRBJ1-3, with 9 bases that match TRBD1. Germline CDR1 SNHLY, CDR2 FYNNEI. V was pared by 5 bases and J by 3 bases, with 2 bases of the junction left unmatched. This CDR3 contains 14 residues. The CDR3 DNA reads TGTGCCAGCAGTCAGGACAGGGGTGGAAACACCATATATTTT. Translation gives CASSQDRGGNTIYF.

The CDR3 bases are TGCGCCAGCAGCTTGTTTGGCAGTATCTCCTCTGGAAACACCATATATTTT. The encoded protein is CASSLFGSISSGNTIYF. The rearrangement joins TRBV5-1 to TRBJ1-3; D is undetermined. V was pared by 1 base and J by 0 bases, with 14 bases between. The CDR3 totals 17 residues. Germline lookup yields CDR1 SGHRS and CDR2 YFSETQ.

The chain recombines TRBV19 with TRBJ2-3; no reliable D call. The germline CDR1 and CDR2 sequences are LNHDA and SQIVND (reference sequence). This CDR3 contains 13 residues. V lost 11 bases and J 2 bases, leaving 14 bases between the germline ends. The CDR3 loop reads CASSGRFTDTQYF. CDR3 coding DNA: TGTGCCTCCTCTGGGCGATTCACAGATACGCAGTATTTT.

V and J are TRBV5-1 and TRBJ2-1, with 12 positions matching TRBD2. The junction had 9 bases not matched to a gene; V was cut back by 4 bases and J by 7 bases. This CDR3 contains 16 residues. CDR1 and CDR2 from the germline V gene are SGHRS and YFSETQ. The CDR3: CASSPSSGRARNEQFF. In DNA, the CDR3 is TGCGCCAGCAGCCCCTCTAGCGGGAGGGCAAGGAATGAGCAGTTCTTC.

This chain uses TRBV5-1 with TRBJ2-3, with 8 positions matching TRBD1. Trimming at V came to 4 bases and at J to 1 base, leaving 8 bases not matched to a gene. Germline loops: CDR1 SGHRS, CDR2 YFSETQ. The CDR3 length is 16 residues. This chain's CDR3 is CASSLGQVGGTDTQYF. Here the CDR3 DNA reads TGCGCCAGCAGCCTGGGACAGGTGGGCGGCACAGATACGCAGTATTTT.

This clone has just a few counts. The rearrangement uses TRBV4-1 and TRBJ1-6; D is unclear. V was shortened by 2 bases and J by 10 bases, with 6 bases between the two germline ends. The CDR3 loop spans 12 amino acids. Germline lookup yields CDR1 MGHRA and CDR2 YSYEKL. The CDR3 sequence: CASSQLRSPLHF. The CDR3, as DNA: TGCGCCAGCAGCCAATTGAGATCACCCCTCCACTTT.

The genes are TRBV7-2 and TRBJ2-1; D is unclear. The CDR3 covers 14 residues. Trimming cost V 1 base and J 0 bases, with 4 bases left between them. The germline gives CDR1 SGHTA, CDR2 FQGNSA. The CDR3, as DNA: TGTGCCAGCAGCTTAGGGAGCTCCTACAATGAGCAGTTCTTC. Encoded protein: CASSLGSSYNEQFF.

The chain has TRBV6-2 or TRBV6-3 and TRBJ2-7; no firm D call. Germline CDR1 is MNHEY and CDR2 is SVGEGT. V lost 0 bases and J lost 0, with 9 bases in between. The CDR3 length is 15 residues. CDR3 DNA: TGTGCCAGCAGTTACTCGGGTCCTAGCTCCTACGAGCAGTACTTC. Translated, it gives CASSYSGPSSYEQYF.

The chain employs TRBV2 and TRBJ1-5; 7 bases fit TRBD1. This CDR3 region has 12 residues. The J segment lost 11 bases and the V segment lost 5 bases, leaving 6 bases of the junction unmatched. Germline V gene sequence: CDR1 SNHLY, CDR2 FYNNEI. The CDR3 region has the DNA TGTGCCAGCAGTCTAAGGGGGCTGTCCCAGCATTTT. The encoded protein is CASSLRGLSQHF.

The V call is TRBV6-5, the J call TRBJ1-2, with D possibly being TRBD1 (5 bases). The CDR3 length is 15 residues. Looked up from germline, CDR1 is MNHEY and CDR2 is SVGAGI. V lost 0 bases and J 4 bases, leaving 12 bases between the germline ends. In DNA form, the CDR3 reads TGTGCCAGCAGTTACTCGTCAGGGCAAGTCTATGGCTACACCTTC. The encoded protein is CASSYSSGQVYGYTF.

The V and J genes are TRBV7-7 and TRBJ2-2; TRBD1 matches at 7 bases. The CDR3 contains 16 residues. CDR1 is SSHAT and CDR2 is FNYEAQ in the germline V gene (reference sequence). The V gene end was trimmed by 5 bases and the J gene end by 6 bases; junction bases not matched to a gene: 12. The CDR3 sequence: CASSRLGTAPPGELFF. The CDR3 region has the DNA TGTGCCAGCAGCCGACTCGGGACAGCACCCCCCGGGGAGCTGTTTTTT. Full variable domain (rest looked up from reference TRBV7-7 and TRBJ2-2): GAGVSQSPRYKVTKRGQDVTLRCDPISSHATLYWYQQALGQGPEFLTYFNYEAQPDKSGLPSDRFSAERPEGSISTLTIQRTEQRDSAMYRCASSRLGTAPPGELFFGEGSRLTVL.

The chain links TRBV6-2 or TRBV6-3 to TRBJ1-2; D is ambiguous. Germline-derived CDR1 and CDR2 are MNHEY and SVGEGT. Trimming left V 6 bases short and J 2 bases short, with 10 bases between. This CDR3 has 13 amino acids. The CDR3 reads CASSTDGNYGYTF. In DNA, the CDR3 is TGTGCCAGCAGCACTGACGGGAACTATGGCTACACCTTC.

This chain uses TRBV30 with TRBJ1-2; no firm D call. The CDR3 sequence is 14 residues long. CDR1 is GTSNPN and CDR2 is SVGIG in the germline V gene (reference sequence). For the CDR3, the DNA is TGTGCAACTTTCCCAAAATTTACTAACTATGGCTACACCTTC. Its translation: CATFPKFTNYGYTF.

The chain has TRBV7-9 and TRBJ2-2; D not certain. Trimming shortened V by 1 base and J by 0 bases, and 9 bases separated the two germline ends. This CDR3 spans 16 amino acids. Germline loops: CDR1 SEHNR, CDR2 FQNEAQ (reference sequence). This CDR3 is CASSLERPANTGELFF. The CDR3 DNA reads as TGTGCCAGCAGCTTAGAGAGGCCCGCGAACACCGGGGAGCTGTTTTTT.